These 24 T cell receptor beta chains were sequenced from one sample in a study. MiXCR was run by TCRdb on the 5' RACE reads, yielding one entry per CDR3 protein. The data hold around 11,000 distinct CDR3 sequences, with roughly 29% observed a single time. Cells sorted as Tregs were CD4+, CD25+ and CD127-/low. Sequencing was performed on Tregs sorted from a lymph node. All receptors derive from a female donor with breast cancer.

This clonotype is termed medium-sized (0.01 to 0.1%). V and J are TRBV7-3 and TRBJ1-1; D might be TRBD1 (5 bases). The CDR3 extends over 13 amino acids. V lost 5 bases and J 5 bases, leaving 12 bases between the germline ends. Germline V gene lookup returns CDR1 SGHTA and CDR2 FQGTGA. CDR3 region: CASSNQRGTEAFF. The CDR3 coding sequence is TGTGCCAGCAGCAATCAGAGGGGAACTGAAGCTTTCTTT. The full variable domain, with the rest looked up from reference TRBV7-3 and TRBJ1-1, is GAGVSQTPSNKVTEKGKYVELRCDPISGHTALYWYRQSLGQGPEFLIYFQGTGAADDSGLPNDRFFAVRPEGSVSTLKIQRTERGDSAVYLCASSNQRGTEAFFGQGTRLTVV.

In this sample, this clonotype is medium-sized (0.01 to 0.1%). The junction departs from germline at one end; a sequencing error may be responsible. This rearrangement joins TRBV12-3 or TRBV12-4 to TRBJ2-1, with TRBD2 identical over 11 bases. The CDR3 covers 13 residues. The CDR3 DNA reads TGTGCCAGCAGTTGGCTAGCGGGAGGTCCGCCAGGCTTC. Its translation: CASSWLAGGPPGF.

This clonotype was recorded at least ten times. A much bigger clone sits one base away, suggesting this may be a read error. The chain has TRBV6-1 and TRBJ2-7, with 7 positions matching TRBD1. The CDR3 has 14 residues. CDR1 is MNHNS and CDR2 is SASEGT in the germline V gene. CDR3 sequence: CASSEGQGPYEQHF. DNA of the CDR3: TGTGCCAGCAGTGAAGGACAGGGCCCCTACGAGCAGCACTTC.

On this clonotype itself: This may arise from a read error, as a much more abundant clone is one base away. The rearrangement links TRBV7-3 to TRBJ2-1; D is ambiguous. The CDR3 length is 13 residues. V lost 5 bases and J lost 6, with 11 bases in between. Germline values: CDR1 SGHTA, CDR2 FQGTGA. In DNA form, the CDR3 reads TGTGCCAGCAGCGCCGACTCATGCAATGAGCAGTTCTTC. Residues: CASSADSCNEQFF.

The chain is built from TRBV20-1 and TRBJ2-1; 14 nucleotides agree with TRBD2. Germline loops: CDR1 DFQATT, CDR2 SNEGSKA (reference sequence). J gave up 6 bases and V 6 bases, and 7 bases lay outside the gene matches. This CDR3 is built from 15 residues. CDR3 nucleotide sequence: TGCAGTGCCCCCCCCGGGACTAGCGGGAGCAATGAGCAGTTCTTC. This gives the protein CSAPPGTSGSNEQFF.

With respect to this clonotype: Given a much more abundant clone one base away, this may be a read error. The CDR3 loop is CASSFTGSEGGNDGYTF. DNA for the CDR3: TGTGCCAGCAGTTTCACCGGGAGCGAGGGAGGGAACGATGGCTACACCTTC. The V and J genes are TRBV28 and TRBJ1-2; D call uncertain. CDR1 is MDHEN, CDR2 SYDVKM, per germline. CDR3 length: 17 residues. Between the trimmed V and J ends, which lost 3 bases and 6 bases, there was a span of 23 bases.

This clonotype is medium-sized. The CDR3: CATSDFGVDTQYF. CDR3 DNA: TGTGCCACCAGTGATTTTGGGGTAGATACGCAGTATTTT. V gene TRBV24-1 combines with J gene TRBJ2-3, with unresolved D. Deletions cut 1 base from V and 5 bases from J, with 6 bases between. The germline V gene encodes CDR1 KGHDR and CDR2 SFDVKD. This CDR3 region has 13 residues.

This clonotype has a single count. J is TRBJ1-2 and V is TRBV5-1, with D hard to call. The CDR3 spans 14 residues. Germline-derived CDR1 and CDR2 are SGHRS and YFSETQ. V was cut by 5 bases and J by 5 bases, with 16 bases left in between. The CDR3 sequence: CASRIGNTIYGYTF. The CDR3 DNA reads as TGCGCCAGCAGAATCGGAAACACCATATATGGCTACACCTTC.

This clonotype rates as medium-sized. The genes are TRBV29-1 and TRBJ1-1; D is undetermined. The germline V gene encodes CDR1 SQVTM and CDR2 ANQGSEA. The V end was cut by 4 bases, the J end by 0 bases, with 9 bases between. The CDR3 spans 13 residues. The CDR3 sequence is CSVVVRLNTEAFF. In nucleotides, the CDR3 is TGCAGCGTTGTGGTCAGGCTGAACACTGAAGCTTTCTTT. Based on the CDR3 plus reference TRBV29-1 and TRBJ1-1, the full variable domain is SAVISQKPSRDICQRGTSLTIQCQVDSQVTMMFWYRQQPGQSLTLIATANQGSEATYESGFVIDKFPISRPNLTFSTLTVSNMSPEDSSIYLCSVVVRLNTEAFFGQGTRLTVV.

This clonotype is judged medium-sized. This sequence joins TRBV20-1 and TRBJ2-7, with a possible D match to TRBD2 (6 bases). The CDR3 is 14 residues long. Germline CDR1 is DFQATT and CDR2 is SNEGSKA (reference sequence). V was trimmed by 5 bases and J by 0 bases, leaving 14 bases between them. This CDR3 reads CSASLAESSYEQYF. The DNA for the CDR3 is TGCAGTGCTTCTTTAGCGGAGAGCTCCTACGAGCAGTACTTC.

The V call is TRBV20-1, the J call TRBJ2-5; D perhaps matches TRBD1 (6 bases). V was shortened by 3 bases and J by 2 bases, with 16 bases between the two germline ends. This CDR3 comprises 15 residues. Looked up from germline, CDR1 is DFQATT and CDR2 is SNEGSKA (reference sequence). The CDR3 DNA is TGCAGTGCTAGGGATTCTCGCAGGGGTCAAGAGACCCAGTACTTC. Its translation: CSARDSRRGQETQYF.

The V call is TRBV7-9, the J call TRBJ2-1; possible D gene TRBD2, 5 bases. The CDR3 has 12 residues. V was trimmed by 8 bases and J by 9 bases, leaving 14 bases between them. The germline V gene has CDR1 SEHNR and CDR2 FQNEAQ (reference sequence). Here the CDR3 reads CASRQNSGEQFF. The CDR3 DNA reads TGTGCCAGCCGACAAAACAGCGGTGAGCAGTTCTTC.

The DNA of the CDR3 is TGTGCCAGCAGCTTGAAGGGGACCCTGTACCAAGAGACCCAGTACTTC. As protein: CASSLKGTLYQETQYF. The chain is built from TRBV5-5 and TRBJ2-5, with D perhaps assigned TRBD1 or TRBD2 (5 bases each). From germline, CDR1 is SGHKS and CDR2 YYEKEE (reference sequence). The CDR3 consists of 16 residues. V was cut by 1 base and J by 0 bases, with 13 bases left in between.

A word on this clonotype: The junction departs from germline at one end; a sequencing error may be responsible. The V and J genes are TRBV11-2 and TRBJ2-1; possibly TRBD1 or TRBD2 for D (7 bases each). Germline CDR1 is SGHAT and CDR2 is FQNNGV. The CDR3 is 12 amino acids. CDR3 region: CANSPRGGEQLF. CDR3 sequence (DNA): TGTGCCAACAGCCCCAGGGGGGGTGAGCAGCTCTTC.

The chain combines TRBV6-5 with TRBJ2-1, with D possibly TRBD2 on 5 matching bases. This CDR3 has 18 residues. V dropped 4 bases and J dropped 4 bases, with 23 bases sitting between them. Germline CDR1 is MNHEY and CDR2 is SVGAGI. The CDR3 is CASSFFPTRGSKYNEQFF. The CDR3 DNA reads TGTGCCAGCAGTTTTTTCCCCACTCGGGGTAGCAAATACAATGAGCAGTTCTTC.

This clonotype ranks as medium-sized. V and J are TRBV20-1 and TRBJ1-2; D not resolved. Per germline, CDR1 DFQATT and CDR2 SNEGSKA (reference sequence). The CDR3 runs 14 residues. Between the trimmed V and J ends, which lost 5 bases and 6 bases, there was a span of 19 bases. The CDR3 region is CSAEGPIRRDGYTF. In nucleotides, the CDR3 is TGCAGTGCTGAGGGCCCCATCCGTCGGGATGGCTACACCTTC.

This clonotype was observed many times. The V gene is TRBV15, the J gene TRBJ2-2; D possibly corresponds to TRBD1 (5 bases). The V gene's germline CDR1 is LNHNV and CDR2 YYDKDF (reference sequence). V was trimmed by 0 bases and J by 3 bases, leaving 8 bases between them. The CDR3 is 15 residues long. In DNA, the CDR3 is TGTGCCACCAGCAGAGATCTGACAGACACCGGGGAGCTGTTTTTT. Amino acid sequence: CATSRDLTDTGELFF.

This clonotype was counted many times. The genes are TRBV12-3 or TRBV12-4 and TRBJ1-2; TRBD1 aligns across 7 bases. The CDR3 covers 13 residues. V lost 6 bases, J lost 4 bases, and 5 bases stayed unmatched. CDR3 sequence (DNA): TGTGCCAGCAGCCAGACAGGGTCCTATGGCTACACCTTC. Translated: CASSQTGSYGYTF.

This clonotype was counted ten times or more. V gene TRBV24-1 combines with J gene TRBJ2-7; a weak D match, TRBD1 (5 bases). This CDR3 comprises 18 residues. The V end was cut by 1 base, the J end by 0 bases, with 18 bases between. The germline V gene has CDR1 KGHDR and CDR2 SFDVKD. The CDR3 sequence: CATSDFGVRHRSSYEQYF. In nucleotides, the CDR3 is TGTGCCACCAGTGATTTCGGAGTTAGGCACAGGAGCTCCTACGAGCAGTACTTC.

In its sample, this clonotype ranks as medium-sized (0.01 to 0.1%). V and J are TRBV6-5 and TRBJ2-5, with D unresolved. Germline assignment: CDR1 MNHEY and CDR2 SVGAGI. CDR3 size: 16 residues. The V end was cut by 0 bases, the J end by 5 bases, with 16 bases between. The DNA of the CDR3 is TGTGCCAGCAGTTACTCGAAGGCAGCCCGTCGGGAGACCCAGTACTTC. This gives the protein CASSYSKAARRETQYF.

This clonotype is deemed medium-sized (0.01 to 0.1%). CDR3: CSASVPTRFTDTQYF. In DNA form, the CDR3 reads TGCAGTGCTTCAGTCCCAACCAGGTTCACAGATACGCAGTATTTT. The V gene is TRBV20-1, the J gene TRBJ2-3; D call uncertain. The V gene's germline CDR1 is DFQATT and CDR2 SNEGSKA (reference sequence). The CDR3 contains 15 residues. Between the trimmed V and J ends, which lost 5 bases and 2 bases, there was a span of 17 bases.

The V and J genes are TRBV18 and TRBJ1-3; D uncertain. CDR1 is KGHSH and CDR2 is LQKENI in the germline V gene. The length of the CDR3 is 14 residues. V dropped 10 bases and J dropped 2 bases, with 15 bases sitting between them. As DNA, the CDR3 is TGTGCCACCGCCGCAGCGGTGACTGGAAACACCATATATTTT. Protein sequence: CATAAAVTGNTIYF.

On this clonotype itself: At one end, the junction sequence differs from germline, possibly due to a read error. This chain uses TRBV4-1 with TRBJ2-7; TRBD2 might be the D (6 bases). The germline CDR1 and CDR2 sequences are MGHRA and YSYEKL. There are 16 residues in the CDR3. CDR3 loop: CASSQVRLARDYEQCF. CDR3 DNA: TGCGCCAGCAGCCAAGTCCGGCTAGCGAGAGACTACGAGCAGTGCTTC.

This clonotype appeared once. This may arise from a read error, as a much more abundant clone is one base away. The chain joins TRBV29-1 to TRBJ1-1; tentatively, D is TRBD1 (5 bases). There are 13 residues in the CDR3. Germline V gene lookup returns CDR1 SQVTM and CDR2 ANQGSEA. The CDR3 sequence is CSPLLQENNEAFF. CDR3 DNA: TGCAGCCCCCTGTTACAGGAGAACAATGAAGCTTTCTTT.